These 13 T cell receptor beta chains share one sample of origin, sequenced in a study of T cell changes during pregnancy in multiple sclerosis. Sequencing used immunoSEQ multiplex PCR; TCRdb keeps in-frame clones, though not all of them. Of some 40,000 clones listed, roughly 90% were seen once; the top ten hold around 0.57%. Source: CD4+ T cells from peripheral blood mononuclear cells, taken before pregnancy. These TCRs come from a female donor with multiple sclerosis, enrolled in a pregnancy study.

The chain combines TRBV5-1 with TRBJ2-5; 10 nucleotides line up with TRBD1. The germline V gene has CDR1 SGHRS and CDR2 YFSETQ. The CDR3 consists of 15 residues. J was trimmed by 3 bases and V by 2 bases; bases with no gene match: 4. The CDR3 region has the DNA TGCGCCAGCAGCTTCGGACAGGGGGTTGAAGAGACCCAGTACTTC. Encoded protein: CASSFGQGVEETQYF.

The genes are TRBV2 and TRBJ2-7; D is ambiguous. This CDR3 has 12 amino acids. Germline CDR1 SNHLY, CDR2 FYNNEI. Trimming left V 1 base short and J 6 bases short, with 7 bases between. CDR3 sequence reads: CASSEGRFEQYF. The CDR3 nucleotides read TGTGCCAGCAGTGAAGGGCGGTTCGAGCAGTACTTC.

The rearrangement uses TRBV2 and TRBJ1-5; no clear D. The germline CDR1 and CDR2 sequences are SNHLY and FYNNEI. CDR3 length equals 14 residues. V gave up 6 bases and J gave up 3 bases, with 12 bases separating them. CDR3: CASRPDRDNQPQHF. For the CDR3, the DNA is TGTGCCAGCAGACCCGACCGGGACAATCAGCCCCAGCATTTT. Full variable domain (missing parts from reference TRBV2 and TRBJ1-5): EPEVTQTPSHQVTQMGQEVILRCVPISNHLYFYWYRQILGQKVEFLVSFYNNEISEKSEIFDDQFSVERPDGSNFTLKIRSTKLEDSAMYFCASRPDRDNQPQHFGDGTRLSIL.

The chain recombines TRBV29-1 with TRBJ2-3; TRBD2 matches 10 bases. There are 18 residues in the CDR3. Per the germline V gene, CDR1 is SQVTM and CDR2 is ANQGSEA. With 5 bases clipped from V and 2 bases from J, the junction kept 16 bases outside the gene matches. The CDR3 reads CSVRGTVSSGGDTDTQYF. The CDR3 bases are TGCAGCGTTCGGGGAACAGTGTCTAGCGGGGGAGACACAGATACGCAGTATTTT.

The V call is TRBV9, the J call TRBJ1-3; D might be TRBD1 (5 bases). The V and J ends lost 3 bases and 1 base respectively, with 8 bases between them. The CDR3 length is 14 residues. CDR1 and CDR2 (germline): SGDLS, YYNGEE. CDR3 protein: CASSEGWSGNTIYF. The CDR3 DNA reads TGTGCCAGCAGCGAGGGGTGGTCTGGAAACACCATATATTTT.

V is TRBV10-1 and J is TRBJ2-3; D might be TRBD1 (5 bases). The CDR3 spans 13 residues. CDR1 WNHNN and CDR2 SYGVQD come from the germline V gene (reference sequence). V was pared by 5 bases and J by 4 bases, with 10 bases between. Written as DNA, the CDR3 is TGCGCCAGCAGTCCCATGGGGCCAGATACGCAGTATTTT. Encoded protein: CASSPMGPDTQYF.

V and J are TRBV6-1 and TRBJ2-3, with a possible D match to TRBD2 (5 bases). Deletions cut 6 bases from V and 3 bases from J, with 7 bases between. The length of the CDR3 is 12 residues. The germline gives CDR1 MNHNS, CDR2 SASEGT. This CDR3 reads CASSRGTDTQYF. For the CDR3, the DNA is TGTGCCAGCAGCCGGGGAACAGATACGCAGTATTTT.

In this sample, this clone turned up once. The chain has TRBV19 and TRBJ2-3, with D maybe TRBD1 (6 bases). Trimming left V 6 bases short and J 5 bases short, with 12 bases between. Germline loops: CDR1 LNHDA, CDR2 SQIVND (reference sequence). The CDR3 length is 13 residues. CDR3 sequence: CASRRTVKDTQYF. In DNA form, the CDR3 reads TGTGCCAGTAGGCGGACAGTGAAAGATACGCAGTATTTT.

J is TRBJ2-7 and V is TRBV7-3; maybe TRBD2 (5 bases). The V and J ends lost 5 bases and 3 bases respectively, with 11 bases between them. The CDR3 is 13 amino acids. CDR1 and CDR2 (germline): SGHTA, FQGTGA. CDR3 region: CASSLNGGYEQYF. CDR3 nucleotide sequence: TGTGCCAGCAGCCTTAACGGAGGCTACGAGCAGTACTTC.

This clone appeared a single time. The chain recombines TRBV10-2 with TRBJ1-2; TRBD1 matches 7 bases. After removal of 0 bases from V and 4 bases from J, the junction contained 2 bases not matched to a gene. The CDR3 spans 14 residues. Germline V gene sequence: CDR1 WSHSY, CDR2 SAAADI. The CDR3 sequence: CASSESAGGYGYTF. CDR3 bases: TGCGCCAGCAGTGAGTCGGCAGGGGGCTATGGCTACACCTTC.

There are a few counts of this clone. This chain uses TRBV5-1 with TRBJ1-1; D perhaps matches TRBD1 (6 bases). The CDR3 has 13 amino acids. Germline CDR1 is SGHRS and CDR2 is YFSETQ. Trimming took off 6 bases at V and 4 bases at J, with 13 bases between the two ends. CDR3 protein: CASTLAGATEAFF. CDR3 DNA: TGCGCCAGCACCCTCGCGGGGGCCACTGAAGCTTTCTTT.

The chain couples TRBV11-1 to TRBJ2-7; 7 bases line up with TRBD1. With V trimmed by 3 bases and J by 0 bases, 8 bases remained unmatched. Germline V lookup: CDR1 SGHAT, CDR2 FQDESV (reference sequence). The CDR3 runs 16 residues. The CDR3 DNA sequence: TGTGCCAGCAGCTTCGGTACAGGGGAAAGCTCCTACGAGCAGTACTTC. Translation gives CASSFGTGESSYEQYF.

The J gene is TRBJ1-1, the V gene TRBV11-2; D is unclear. Trimming stripped 5 bases from V and 3 bases from J, with 10 bases between. The length of the CDR3 is 13 residues. Germline CDR1 reads SGHAT; CDR2 reads FQNNGV. The CDR3 sequence is CASSRLEDTEAFF. The CDR3 DNA follows: TGTGCCAGCAGCCGACTTGAGGACACTGAAGCTTTCTTT.